The entry below describes one T cell receptor (beta chain). Its antigen is not identified. The repertoire was sequenced with immunoSEQ multiplex PCR; TCRdb's copy has only in-frame clones and lacks some. The sample yields tens of thousands of clones, roughly 91% seen once. This sample is part of a study of lymphopenia after photon versus proton radiotherapy. Regarding the study as a whole: A bigger post-nadir fall in TCR diversity correlated inversely with survival time in deceased patients. Under photons, naive T cells and diversity fell while effector/memory populations rose. After the lymphocyte nadir, photon-treated repertoires showed oligoclonal expansion, especially of CD8+ Temra cells. Better survival with proton therapy was suggested as possible, not demonstrated.

The CDR3 is 16 amino acids. Germline V lookup: CDR1 MGHRA, CDR2 YSYEKL. Germline trimming cut 4 bases from V and 4 bases from J; bases unmatched to any gene: 11. Specimen: peripheral blood, collected from a patient treated with proton-based radiotherapy. This TCR derives from a woman in her 70s with pancreatic cancer. Some clones in this sample may be carry-over from other donors' samples. J is TRBJ1-2 and V is TRBV4-1; 8 bases fit TRBD1. The CDR3: CASSPSGQGVSYGYTF. DNA for the CDR3: TGCGCCAGCAGCCCGAGCGGACAGGGAGTAAGCTATGGCTACACCTTC.